The 29 T cell receptor beta chains reported below all come from one sample, sequenced in a study of blood T cell repertoires in COVID-19. TCRdb keeps only in-frame clones here, not all; method: immunoSEQ multiplex PCR. The sample includes about 370,000 clones, around 92% of them seen just once. Sequenced: PBMCs or T cells enriched from blood (not recorded which). These receptors were collected from a young woman who had recovered from COVID-19.

This clone was detected only once. V and J are TRBV30 and TRBJ1-2; no clear D gene. Trimming took 0 bases from V and 11 from J, leaving 13 bases between them. The germline V gene encodes CDR1 GTSNPN and CDR2 SVGIG (reference sequence). This CDR3 has 12 amino acids. The CDR3: CAWSVQNTQYTF. Written as DNA, the CDR3 is TGTGCCTGGAGTGTACAGAACACTCAGTACACCTTC.

J is TRBJ1-1 and V is TRBV29-1, with D perhaps matching TRBD1 (6 bases). CDR1 SQVTM and CDR2 ANQGSEA come from the germline V gene. Deletions cut 4 bases from V and 0 bases from J, with 15 bases between. The CDR3 runs 15 residues. The CDR3 nucleotides are TGCAGCGTTGGGGACCGGGGGGCGGTGAACACTGAAGCTTTCTTT. Its translation is CSVGDRGAVNTEAFF.

The rearrangement uses TRBV6-2 or TRBV6-3 and TRBJ1-5; no clear D. The CDR3 sequence is 15 residues long. V gave up 1 base and J gave up 7 bases, with 14 bases separating them. From germline, CDR1 is MNHEY and CDR2 SVGEGT. CDR3 amino acids: CASSYYGRLAQPQHF. The CDR3 region has the DNA TGTGCCAGCAGTTACTACGGTCGACTCGCCCAGCCCCAGCATTTT.

This chain joins TRBV11-2 and TRBJ2-1, with 7 nucleotides matching TRBD2. The ends lost 4 bases at V and 6 bases at J; junction bases unmatched: 9. Germline lookup yields CDR1 SGHAT and CDR2 FQNNGV. This CDR3 has 15 residues. CDR3 loop: CASSWGGTRFNEQFF. The CDR3 DNA is TGTGCCAGCAGCTGGGGGGGGACCAGGTTCAATGAGCAGTTCTTC.

In its sample, this clone was seen a few times. The genes are TRBV9 and TRBJ1-4, with a weak D call TRBD1 (5 bases). This CDR3 is built from 15 residues. Germline V gene lookup returns CDR1 SGDLS and CDR2 YYNGEE. Trimming removed 4 bases from V and 5 bases from J, with 15 bases in between. CDR3 sequence reads: CASSPNADKNEKLFF. The CDR3 region has the DNA TGTGCCAGCAGCCCCAACGCGGACAAAAATGAAAAACTGTTTTTT.

The V and J genes are TRBV19 and TRBJ1-5, with 7 bases that match TRBD1. CDR3 length: 14 residues. Per germline, CDR1 LNHDA and CDR2 SQIVND (reference sequence). After removal of 5 bases from V and 5 bases from J, the junction contained 6 bases not matched to a gene. In DNA form, the CDR3 reads TGTGCCAGTAGTGGGAGGACAGGCTATCAGCCCCAGCATTTT. Protein product: CASSGRTGYQPQHF.

V gene TRBV6-1 combines with J gene TRBJ2-3; 7 nucleotides align to TRBD2. The V gene's germline CDR1 is MNHNS and CDR2 SASEGT. The V and J ends lost 6 bases and 1 base, in that order; junction bases with no gene match: 10. The CDR3 is 16 residues long. In DNA form, the CDR3 reads TGTGCCAGCAGGGAACGGCCTCTAGCGGGCACAGATACGCAGTATTTT. The encoded protein is CASRERPLAGTDTQYF.

The chain joins TRBV28 to TRBJ1-2, with 12 bases lining up with TRBD1. After removal of 5 bases from V and 2 bases from J, the junction contained 3 bases not matched to a gene. Germline V gene lookup returns CDR1 MDHEN and CDR2 SYDVKM. The CDR3 sequence is 15 residues long. CDR3 protein: CASSPGTGGNYGYTF. CDR3 DNA: TGTGCCAGCAGTCCCGGGACAGGGGGCAACTATGGCTACACCTTC.

The V call is TRBV27, the J call TRBJ1-5, with D possibly being TRBD1 (6 bases). Germline CDR1 is MNHEY and CDR2 is SMNVEV (reference sequence). V lost 0 bases and J 6 bases, leaving 9 bases between the germline ends. The CDR3 sequence is 14 residues long. The DNA of the CDR3 is TGTGCCAGCAGTTTATCCAGGGGTGGTCAGCCCCAGCATTTT. Translation gives CASSLSRGGQPQHF.

The V and J genes are TRBV30 and TRBJ2-2; 8 bases are shared with TRBD2. The germline gives CDR1 GTSNPN, CDR2 SVGIG (reference sequence). With 0 bases clipped from V and 3 bases from J, the junction kept 12 bases outside the gene matches. CDR3 length: 18 residues. The DNA for the CDR3 is TGTGCCTGGAGTGTACCCGGGAGGGGATTGAGGGACACCGGGGAGCTGTTTTTT. As protein: CAWSVPGRGLRDTGELFF. Filled out from reference TRBV30 and TRBJ2-2, the complete variable domain reads SQTIHQWPATLVQPVGSPLSLECTVEGTSNPNLYWYRQAAGRGLQLLFYSVGIGQISSEVPQNLSASRPQDRQFILSSKKLLLSDSGFYLCAWSVPGRGLRDTGELFFGEGSRLTVL.

The V gene is TRBV10-3, the J gene TRBJ2-1, with TRBD2 matching 16 bases. The CDR3 length is 15 residues. From germline, CDR1 is ENHRY and CDR2 SYGVKD. The J segment lost 10 bases and the V segment lost 6 bases, leaving 6 bases of the junction unmatched. DNA for the CDR3: TGTGCCATCAGGGGACTAGCGGGGGGGCCCTCAGAGCAGTTCTTC. Residues: CAIRGLAGGPSEQFF.

This chain links TRBV5-6 with TRBJ1-2; the D gene is possibly TRBD1 (6 bases). Germline V CDR1 and CDR2: SGHDT, YYEEEE. The CDR3 covers 14 residues. V lost 0 bases and J 3 bases, leaving 9 bases between the germline ends. DNA of the CDR3: TGTGCCAGCAGCTTGGCAGGGGCGGACTATGGCTACACCTTC. This translates into CASSLAGADYGYTF.

This clone has just one count. V gene TRBV15 combines with J gene TRBJ2-1, with 9 positions matching TRBD1. Germline assignment: CDR1 LNHNV and CDR2 YYDKDF (reference sequence). CDR3 size: 15 residues. V dropped 4 bases and J dropped 5; count of bases not matched to a gene: 6. The CDR3 sequence is CATSIRDRADNEQFF. The CDR3 bases are TGTGCCACCAGCATCCGGGACAGGGCCGACAATGAGCAGTTCTTC.

This clone was detected only a few times. The gene calls are TRBV2 and TRBJ1-1; D is ambiguous. CDR1 is SNHLY, CDR2 FYNNEI, per germline. This CDR3 has 15 residues. V shed 0 bases and J shed 4 bases, with 12 bases lying between them. CDR3 sequence: CASSEAASAGTEAFF. For the CDR3, the DNA is TGTGCCAGCAGTGAAGCGGCCAGCGCGGGCACTGAAGCTTTCTTT.

This rearrangement joins TRBV19 to TRBJ2-4; possibly TRBD2 for D (6 bases). The CDR3 totals 20 residues. CDR1 is LNHDA and CDR2 is SQIVND in the germline V gene (reference sequence). V lost 5 bases and J 0 bases, leaving 26 bases between the germline ends. The CDR3 here is CASSAIFVEARGLAKNIQYF. The DNA of the CDR3 is TGTGCCAGTAGTGCCATTTTCGTAGAGGCCCGGGGGTTAGCCAAAAACATTCAGTACTTC.

V is TRBV19 and J is TRBJ1-5, with 8 positions matching TRBD1. The germline V gene has CDR1 LNHDA and CDR2 SQIVND (reference sequence). J gave up 0 bases and V 5 bases, and 3 bases lay outside the gene matches. This CDR3 has 15 residues. The CDR3 loop is CASSVTGDSNQPQHF. The CDR3 DNA reads as TGTGCCAGTAGTGTGACAGGGGATAGCAATCAGCCCCAGCATTTT.

This clone was seen just once. The gene calls are TRBV5-1 and TRBJ2-7, with 12 nucleotides matching TRBD1. The CDR3 runs 15 residues. Germline CDR1 reads SGHRS; CDR2 reads YFSETQ. The junction had 9 bases not matched to a gene; V was cut back by 5 bases and J by 6 bases. CDR3: CASRDTGTGGAEQYF. CDR3 coding DNA: TGCGCCAGCAGGGATACCGGGACAGGGGGCGCCGAGCAGTACTTC.

The CDR3 nucleotides are TGTGCCAGTAGCAGCTTAAGCGATAGCGGCTTCATCACCGGGGAGCTGTTTTTT. Its translation is CASSSLSDSGFITGELFF. The J gene is TRBJ2-2, the V gene TRBV19, with TRBD2 as a possible D gene (6 bases). CDR1 and CDR2 from the germline V gene are LNHDA and SQIVND (reference sequence). V lost 6 bases and J lost 4, with 24 bases in between. This CDR3 region has 18 residues. Full variable domain (rest looked up from reference TRBV19 and TRBJ2-2): DGGITQSPKYLFRKEGQNVTLSCEQNLNHDAMYWYRQDPGQGLRLIYYSQIVNDFQKGDIAEGYSVSREKKESFPLTVTSAQKNPTAFYLCASSSLSDSGFITGELFFGEGSRLTVL.

This sequence joins TRBV6-2 or TRBV6-3 and TRBJ1-2; TRBD1 aligns across 9 bases. Germline trimming cut 5 bases from V and 13 bases from J; bases unmatched to any gene: 20. Germline CDR1 and CDR2: MNHEY and SVGEGT. The CDR3 extends over 16 amino acids. CDR3 amino acids: CASSEPGQGVSMEVTF. Here the CDR3 DNA reads TGTGCCAGCAGTGAGCCGGGACAGGGAGTCTCTATGGAAGTCACCTTC.

The CDR3: CASSDPTDTGELFF. In nucleotides, the CDR3 is TGCGCCAGCAGTGACCCGACAGACACCGGGGAGCTGTTTTTT. This chain connects TRBV10-1 to TRBJ2-2; tentatively, D is TRBD1 (5 bases). The CDR3 consists of 14 residues. Germline-derived CDR1 and CDR2 are WNHNN and SYGVQD (reference sequence). Trimming shortened V by 3 bases and J by 3 bases, and 8 bases separated the two germline ends.

This chain links TRBV4-2 with TRBJ2-1; 15 bases match TRBD2. The CDR3 is made up of 17 amino acids. V gave up 0 bases and J gave up 4 bases; unmatched junction bases: 1. Germline CDR1 and CDR2: LGHNA and YNFKEQ. CDR3 sequence (DNA): TGTGCCAGCAGCCAAGAGGGGACTAGCGGGGGGTACAATGAGCAGTTCTTC. This gives the protein CASSQEGTSGGYNEQFF.

This clone was seen a few times. V is TRBV5-1 and J is TRBJ2-7; 13 bases align to TRBD2. Germline V gene sequence: CDR1 SGHRS, CDR2 YFSETQ. The CDR3 is 15 residues long. V was pared by 4 bases and J by 3 bases, with 4 bases of the junction left unmatched. CDR3 bases: TGCGCCAGCAGCCCGGGACTAGCGGGGAACTACGAGCAGTACTTC. As protein: CASSPGLAGNYEQYF. The full variable domain, completed using reference TRBV5-1 and TRBJ2-7, is KAGVTQTPRYLIKTRGQQVTLSCSPISGHRSVSWYQQTPGQGLQFLFEYFSETQRNKGNFPGRFSGRQFSNSRSEMNVSTLELGDSALYLCASSPGLAGNYEQYFGPGTRLTVT.

This chain joins TRBV12-5 and TRBJ1-5; 10 nucleotides align to TRBD1. Germline CDR1 and CDR2: LGHNT and FRNRAP. Trimming at V came to 4 bases and at J to 2 bases, leaving 8 bases not matched to a gene. This CDR3 is 17 amino acids long. Here the CDR3 reads CASGSSRDRGGNQPQHF. CDR3 coding DNA: TGTGCTAGTGGTTCGTCCCGGGACAGGGGTGGCAATCAGCCCCAGCATTTT.

The rearrangement joins TRBV6-5 to TRBJ1-5; 8 bases line up with TRBD1. The V gene end was trimmed by 2 bases and the J gene end by 2 bases; junction bases not matched to a gene: 2. The V gene's germline CDR1 is MNHEY and CDR2 SVGAGI. This CDR3 comprises 15 residues. The CDR3 nucleotides are TGTGCCAGCAGTTACGGGGGACAGGGCAATCAGCCCCAGCATTTT. This encodes CASSYGGQGNQPQHF.

The chain is built from TRBV29-1 and TRBJ2-7; 8 bases line up with TRBD2. The CDR3 is 14 amino acids. With 6 bases clipped from V and 2 bases from J, the junction kept 9 bases outside the gene matches. CDR1 and CDR2 from the germline V gene are SQVTM and ANQGSEA. The CDR3: CSVYTGTRAYEQYF. The CDR3, as DNA: TGCAGCGTATACACCGGGACTAGGGCCTACGAGCAGTACTTC.

The chain joins TRBV27 to TRBJ2-2; a possible D gene is TRBD1 (5 bases). Trimming pared 11 bases from V and 1 base from J, leaving 17 bases between. This CDR3 spans 15 amino acids. The germline gives CDR1 MNHEY, CDR2 SMNVEV (reference sequence). In nucleotides, the CDR3 is TGTGCCTCCAGCCAGGGATTTGTGAACACCGGGGAGCTGTTTTTT. Translating gives CASSQGFVNTGELFF.

The chain recombines TRBV29-1 with TRBJ2-1; a possible D gene is TRBD2 (5 bases). Germline V CDR1 and CDR2: SQVTM, ANQGSEA. V lost 0 bases, J lost 8 bases, and 11 bases lay in between. This CDR3 spans 13 amino acids. The CDR3 DNA follows: TGCAGCGTTGAAGATCGAGGGTTCGATGAGCAGTTCTTC. Protein: CSVEDRGFDEQFF.

The gene calls are TRBV5-4 and TRBJ2-1, with a possible D match to TRBD1 (6 bases). V lost 3 bases and J 3 bases, leaving 19 bases between the germline ends. The CDR3 length is 17 residues. Germline assignment: CDR1 SGHNT and CDR2 YYREEE (reference sequence). CDR3 in amino acids: CASSSRDTASYYNEQFF. CDR3 nucleotide sequence: TGTGCCAGCAGCTCCCGGGACACCGCAAGTTACTACAATGAGCAGTTCTTC. The full variable domain, in which reference TRBV5-4 and TRBJ2-1 provide the parts outside the CDR3, is ETGVTQSPTHLIKTRGQQVTLRCSSQSGHNTVSWYQQALGQGPQFIFQYYREEENGRGNFPPRFSGLQFPNYSSELNVNALELDDSALYLCASSSRDTASYYNEQFFGPGTRLTVL.

The gene calls are TRBV5-1 and TRBJ1-2; possibly TRBD1 for D (5 bases). The germline CDR1 and CDR2 sequences are SGHRS and YFSETQ. The CDR3 length is 14 residues. V was cut by 3 bases and J by 2 bases, with 11 bases left in between. This chain's CDR3 is CASSWGPRNYGYTF. The CDR3 DNA reads as TGCGCCAGCAGCTGGGGCCCCAGGAACTATGGCTACACCTTC.